A selection of T cell receptor beta chains follows, all from one sample in a study of T cell responses to AZD1222 COVID-19 vaccine. Profiled with immunoSEQ multiplex PCR; TCRdb holds only in-frame clones, not every one. The sample contains 250,000 or so clones, just over 90% of which appear only once. The sequenced sample was peripheral blood, obtained on day 0 of AZD1222 vaccination. The receptor set was obtained from an adult in good health. CDR3s include the opening cysteine and the closing phenylalanine or tryptophan. The order of the fields is J gene, clone size, V gene, D gene, CDR3 DNA, CDR3 protein. D genes are given only for firm matches. The size entry is marked missing in some rows and otherwise reads once, few, many or a size class.

TRBJ2-1 | few | TRBV7-2 | - | TGTGCCAGCAGCTTAGTGGTTGGGGCTAATCAGGTGGATGAGCAGTTCTTC | CASSLVVGANQVDEQFF
TRBJ1-1 | - | TRBV29-1 | TRBD1 | TGCAGCGTAACCGGGACAGGGAACACTGAAGCTTTCTTT | CSVTGTGNTEAFF
TRBJ1-5 | - | TRBV19 | - | TGTGCCAGTAGTATAGTGGGTAGAGGGATAGACAATCAGCCCCAGCATTTT | CASSIVGRGIDNQPQHF
TRBJ2-5 | once | TRBV5-1 | - | TGCGCCAGCAGCTTACAGGGTGTGGAGACCCAGTACTTC | CASSLQGVETQYF
TRBJ2-6 | - | TRBV19 | - | TGTGCCAGTAGTACTACCTATAACAGGGCTGGGGCCAACGTCCTGACTTTC | CASSTTYNRAGANVLTF
TRBJ1-2 | - | TRBV5-4 | TRBD1 | TGTGCCAGCAGCGGACAGGGAAACTATGGCTACACCTTC | CASSGQGNYGYTF
TRBJ2-7 | - | TRBV5-1 | TRBD2 | TGCGCCAGCGGATATAGCGGGGTAGAGGACGAGCAGTACTTC | CASGYSGVEDEQYF
TRBJ2-1 | - | TRBV6-2/TRBV6-3 | TRBD2 | TGTGCCAGCAGTGGATCTCCGGGACAGGGACTAGCGGAAGAGGGGTTCTTC | CASSGSPGQGLAEEGFF
TRBJ2-7 | - | TRBV7-2 | - | TGTGCCAGCAGCTTAGCAACGGCTAGGGGGGATTACGAGCAGTACTTC | CASSLATARGDYEQYF
TRBJ2-3 | - | TRBV27 | - | TGTGCCACCCGCCAGGTTACAGATACGCAGTATTTT | CATRQVTDTQYF
TRBJ1-1 | - | TRBV14 | - | TGTGCCAGCAGCAAACAGGTCCCACGGATGAACACTGAAGCTTTCTTT | CASSKQVPRMNTEAFF
TRBJ2-1 | - | TRBV5-8 | TRBD1 | TGTGCCAGCAGCTTTCTTTCAGGGGGTGGATTCTTC | CASSFLSGGGFF
TRBJ2-1 | - | TRBV19 | - | TGTGCCAGTAGTATCCCCTACAATGAGCAGTTCTTC | CASSIPYNEQFF
TRBJ2-4 | once | TRBV5-8 | TRBD1 | TGTGCCAGCTCTGGGGGACAGGGACTAAACATTCAGTACTTC | CASSGGQGLNIQYF
TRBJ2-3 | - | TRBV19 | - | TGTGCCAGTAGTATATTGGCGGTGGATACGCAGTATTTT | CASSILAVDTQYF
TRBJ2-3 | - | TRBV29-1 | TRBD2 | TGCAGCGTTGATAGCGGGGGCACAGATACGCAGTATTTT | CSVDSGGTDTQYF
TRBJ1-1 | - | TRBV11-2 | - | TGTGCCAGCAGCTTAGATCAGAACACTGAAGCTTTCTTT | CASSLDQNTEAFF
TRBJ2-2 | - | TRBV28 | TRBD2 | TGTGCCAGTAGGACAGCGGGAGCGGGCGGGGAGCTGTTTTTT | CASRTAGAGGELFF
TRBJ1-2 | - | TRBV7-2 | TRBD1 | TGTGCCAGCAGCTTTTTACAGGGGGAAGGCTACACCTTC | CASSFLQGEGYTF
TRBJ1-1 | once | TRBV6-2/TRBV6-3 | TRBD1 | TGTGCCAGCAGTTCCTCGTGGACAGGGATGAACACTGAAGCTTTCTTT | CASSSSWTGMNTEAFF
TRBJ1-2 | - | TRBV28 | - | TGTGCCAGCAGTTTCGGGCAGGGTTGGAGTGGCTACACCTTC | CASSFGQGWSGYTF
TRBJ2-7 | few | TRBV6-1 | TRBD2 | TGTGCCAGCAGTGAAGGGACTAGCGGGAGTTACGAGCAGTACTTC | CASSEGTSGSYEQYF
TRBJ1-2 | - | TRBV11-2 | TRBD1 | TGTGCCAGCAGCTCCCCCCGGACAGGGGGTAACTATGGCTACACCTTC | CASSSPRTGGNYGYTF
TRBJ1-4 | - | TRBV28 | TRBD1 | TGTGCCACTGGACAGGGAACTAATGAAAAACTGTTTTTT | CATGQGTNEKLFF
TRBJ2-1 | once | TRBV6-1 | - | TGTGCCAGCAGTGCTCGAGAAGCTAGCTCCTACAATGAGCAGTTCTTC | CASSAREASSYNEQFF
TRBJ1-1 | - | TRBV7-3 | - | TGTGCCAGCAGCCCTCAGGGGAACACTGAAGCTTTCTTT | CASSPQGNTEAFF
TRBJ2-3 | - | TRBV9 | - | TGTGCCAGCAGCGTAGAAGTTAGCGGTGCAGATACGCAGTATTTT | CASSVEVSGADTQYF
TRBJ2-3 | few | TRBV28 | TRBD2 | TGTGCCAGCAGTCTCCCCCCCTACAAGCGGGGGAGAGATACGCAGTATTTT | CASSLPPYKRGRDTQYF
TRBJ1-5 | - | TRBV6-5 | - | TGTGCCAGCCCATTGGACGGTGATCAGCCCCAGCATTTT | CASPLDGDQPQHF
TRBJ2-7 | - | TRBV29-1 | TRBD1 | TGCAGCGTTCAGGGGGAGAACTACGAGCAGTACTTC | CSVQGENYEQYF
TRBJ1-6 | - | TRBV5-6 | TRBD1 | TGTGCCAGCAGCCCACGGACAGGAGGGGTAAATTCACCCCTCCACTTT | CASSPRTGGVNSPLHF
TRBJ2-3 | - | TRBV19 | TRBD2 | TGTGCCAGTAGTGTGGTAGCGGGGGCTCCAGATACGCAGTATTTT | CASSVVAGAPDTQYF
TRBJ2-1 | - | TRBV9 | - | TGTGCCAGCAGCGTAGGGGGAGACAATGAGCAGTTCTTC | CASSVGGDNEQFF
TRBJ1-3 | - | TRBV29-1 | TRBD1 | TGCAGCGTTGAAGATCCCCGGACAGGGAACTCTGGAAACACCATATATTTT | CSVEDPRTGNSGNTIYF
TRBJ1-2 | - | TRBV6-1 | - | TGTGCCAGCAGTGAACGGGGGCTGTCACCTAACTATGGCTACACCTTC | CASSERGLSPNYGYTF
TRBJ2-3 | once | TRBV28 | - | TGTGCCAGCAGTTTAGGGAACACAGATACGCAGTATTTT | CASSLGNTDTQYF
TRBJ1-4 | - | TRBV7-2 | - | TGTGCCAGCAGCTCTCGGGGGCCATCTAATGAAAAACTGTTTTTT | CASSSRGPSNEKLFF
TRBJ2-7 | few | TRBV5-8 | - | TGTGCCAGCAGCCCGGGCGTCGGTGGAGGGTCCTACGAGCAGTACTTC | CASSPGVGGGSYEQYF
TRBJ2-1 | once | TRBV28 | TRBD1 | TGTGCCAGCAGTTCCGGGACAGGGGGAGGGTATGAGCAGTTCTTC | CASSSGTGGGYEQFF
TRBJ1-6 | - | TRBV19 | TRBD1 | TGTGCCAGTAGTCGTTTTGGACAGGCCAATTCACCCCTCCACTTT | CASSRFGQANSPLHF
TRBJ2-1 | - | TRBV18 | - | TGTGCCAGCTCACCACCCGTCGGGACTGGCTCCTACAATGAGCAGTTCTTC | CASSPPVGTGSYNEQFF
TRBJ1-1 | - | TRBV2 | - | TGTGCCAGCAGTGTTGCCGGGACCGGTAACACTGAAGCTTTCTTT | CASSVAGTGNTEAFF
TRBJ1-1 | once | TRBV6-2/TRBV6-3 | TRBD1 | TGTGCCAGCAGTTACTCCCGGACAGGATCTGCTGAAGTTTTCTTT | CASSYSRTGSAEVFF
TRBJ2-1 | - | TRBV6-2/TRBV6-3 | - | TGTGCCAGCAGTTACTCGGGGGCTTACAATGAGCAGTTCTTC | CASSYSGAYNEQFF
TRBJ1-5 | - | TRBV4-1 | - | TGCGCCAGCAGCCAAACAAGGGGTTTCAATCAGCCCCAGCATTTT | CASSQTRGFNQPQHF
TRBJ2-1 | once | TRBV27 | - | TGTGCCAGCAGTTTGGCAGTCCCCGGGAAGCAGTTCTTC | CASSLAVPGKQFF